Sequencing of this T cell receptor (beta chain) was carried out in a study of blood T cell repertoires in COVID-19. The overall study: Sites in the United States, Italy and Spain provided acute and convalescent COVID-19 samples. PBMCs, B-cell-depleted T cells, or T cells provided the cDNA or gDNA that made up the material.

Germline V gene lookup returns CDR1 SGDLS and CDR2 YYNGEE. The ends were cut back, 0 bases at V and 8 bases at J, with 14 bases in the middle. The CDR3 covers 15 residues. In the authors' workflow: Reference gene primer amplification gave estimated nucleated cell counts. Assay used: immunoSEQ multiplex PCR; TCRdb lists only in-frame clones, some missing. The DNA was the basis for D and trimming; V, J and clone size are from that table. The sample records 150,000 to 200,000 clones, roughly 88% being singletons. Study members were between about 18 and 89 years old and lived in around 24 US regions. The chain joins TRBV9 to TRBJ1-4, with D tentatively TRBD1 (5 bases). The sample taken for sequencing was PBMCs or T cells enriched from blood (not recorded which). This receptor was taken from a woman in her twenties or thirties who had recovered from COVID-19. CDR3 coding DNA: TGTGCCAGCAGCGTAGACCCCAGGGCGGAAGAAAAACTGTTTTTT. This gives the protein CASSVDPRAEEKLFF.